The 9 T cell receptor beta chains listed next were all sequenced from one sample in a study of shared clonotypes between healthy human individuals. Libraries were prepared by immunoSEQ multiplex PCR; TCRdb keeps only in-frame clonotypes and omits some of them. The table has fewer than 700,000 clones, roughly 79% seen once. Sequencing was carried out using PBMCs. All receptors come from a woman in her 40s in good health. Some clones in this sample may be carry-over from other donors' samples.

The V call is TRBV21-1, the J call TRBJ1-2; TRBD1 is taken as the D call from the table, unchecked against the DNA. TRBV21-1 is labeled a pseudogene. The CDR3 is made up of 17 amino acids. This CDR3 reads CASSKDPGGVGFNGYTF. The DNA for the CDR3 is TGTGCCAGCAGCAAAGATCCAGGGGGCGTTGGCTTTAATGGCTACACCTTC.

The J gene is TRBJ1-4, the V gene TRBV7-5; no DNA check was done on the table's D call, TRBD1. TRBV7-5 is a pseudogene segment. This CDR3 region has 16 residues. Here the CDR3 DNA reads TGTGTCGGCAGGGGTTTAATGGGGTCAACTAATGAAAAACTGTTTTTT. Translation gives CVGRGLMGSTNEKLFF.

V usage is TRBV27 and J usage is TRBJ2-2; TRBD1 matches 9 bases. Germline loops: CDR1 MNHEY, CDR2 SMNVEV (reference sequence). This CDR3 is built from 15 residues. Trimming took 4 bases from V and 5 from J; bases not matched to a gene: 5. CDR3: CASSSPGQGTGELFF. The CDR3 coding sequence is TGTGCCAGCAGTTCACCGGGACAGGGTACCGGGGAGCTGTTTTTT.

The chain recombines TRBV7-2 with TRBJ2-7; no firm D call. Trimming took off 1 base at V and 7 bases at J, with 14 bases between the two ends. The CDR3 is 14 residues long. Germline V gene lookup returns CDR1 SGHTA and CDR2 FQGNSA. CDR3 sequence reads: CASSLGWASIEQYF. In nucleotides, the CDR3 is TGTGCCAGCAGCTTAGGGTGGGCGAGCATAGAGCAGTACTTC.

This sequence joins TRBV6-9 and TRBJ2-7; the D call may be TRBD1 or TRBD2 (5 bases each). V was pared by 4 bases and J by 5 bases, with 21 bases between. Germline values: CDR1 MNHGY, CDR2 SVAAGI. There are 16 residues in the CDR3. CDR3 protein: CASSWPGRPTWDEQYF. DNA of the CDR3: TGTGCCAGCAGTTGGCCGGGACGTCCTACCTGGGACGAGCAGTACTTC.

The chain combines TRBV11-2 with TRBJ2-1; D is unclear. The CDR3 sequence is 15 residues long. V dropped 1 base and J dropped 6 bases, with 13 bases sitting between them. Germline V lookup: CDR1 SGHAT, CDR2 FQNNGV. The CDR3 nucleotides are TGTGCCAGCAGCTTAGCACCCACACCTGGCAATGAGCAGTTCTTC. Encoded protein: CASSLAPTPGNEQFF. The full variable domain, with the rest looked up from reference TRBV11-2 and TRBJ2-1, is EAGVAQSPRYKIIEKRQSVAFWCNPISGHATLYWYQQILGQGPKLLIQFQNNGVVDDSQLPKDRFSAERLKGVDSTLKIQPAKLEDSAVYLCASSLAPTPGNEQFFGPGTRLTVL.

In this sample, this clone turned up a few times. The chain employs TRBV4-1 and TRBJ2-1; D not resolved. Looked up from germline, CDR1 is MGHRA and CDR2 is YSYEKL. The CDR3 loop spans 13 amino acids. V lost 0 bases and J 6 bases, leaving 6 bases between the germline ends. The CDR3 DNA reads TGCGCCAGCAGCCAAGAGGTCTTCAATGAGCAGTTCTTC. Residues: CASSQEVFNEQFF.

This chain joins TRBV12-2 and TRBJ1-4. TRBV12-2 has pseudogene status. The CDR3 sequence is 18 residues long. As DNA, the CDR3 is TGTGCAAGTCGCTCACTGGGAGTAAGGAGGCAAAGTAATGAAAAACTGTTTTTT. It codes for CASRSLGVRRQSNEKLFF.

V is TRBV5-1 and J is TRBJ2-2; no clear D gene. CDR3 size: 14 residues. CDR1 is SGHRS and CDR2 is YFSETQ in the germline V gene. V lost 4 bases and J lost 2, with 9 bases in between. CDR3 protein: CASSPDPNTGELFF. Here the CDR3 DNA reads TGCGCCAGCAGCCCGGACCCAAACACCGGGGAGCTGTTTTTT.